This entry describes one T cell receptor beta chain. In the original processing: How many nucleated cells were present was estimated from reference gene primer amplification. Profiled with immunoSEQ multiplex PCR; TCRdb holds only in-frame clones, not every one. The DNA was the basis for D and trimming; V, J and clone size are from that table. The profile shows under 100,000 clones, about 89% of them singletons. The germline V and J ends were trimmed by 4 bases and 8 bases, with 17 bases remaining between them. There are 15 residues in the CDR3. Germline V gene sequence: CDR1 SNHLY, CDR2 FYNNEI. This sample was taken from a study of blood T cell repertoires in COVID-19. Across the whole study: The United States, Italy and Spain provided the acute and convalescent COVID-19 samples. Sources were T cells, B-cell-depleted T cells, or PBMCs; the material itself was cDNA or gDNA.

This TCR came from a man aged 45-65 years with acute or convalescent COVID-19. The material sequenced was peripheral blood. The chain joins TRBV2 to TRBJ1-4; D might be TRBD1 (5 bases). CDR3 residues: CASSGSRVGEEKLFF. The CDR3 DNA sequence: TGTGCCAGCAGTGGCTCCAGGGTGGGCGAGGAAAAACTGTTTTTT.